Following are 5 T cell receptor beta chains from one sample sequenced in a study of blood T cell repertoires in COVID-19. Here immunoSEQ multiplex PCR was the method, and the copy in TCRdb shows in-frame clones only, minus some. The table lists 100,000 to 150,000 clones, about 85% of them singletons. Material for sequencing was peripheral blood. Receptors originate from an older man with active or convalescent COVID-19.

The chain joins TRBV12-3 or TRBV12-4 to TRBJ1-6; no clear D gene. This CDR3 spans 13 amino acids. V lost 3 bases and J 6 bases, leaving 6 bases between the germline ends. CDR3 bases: TGTGCCAGCAGTTTCCGTGTTAATTCACCCCTCCACTTT. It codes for CASSFRVNSPLHF.

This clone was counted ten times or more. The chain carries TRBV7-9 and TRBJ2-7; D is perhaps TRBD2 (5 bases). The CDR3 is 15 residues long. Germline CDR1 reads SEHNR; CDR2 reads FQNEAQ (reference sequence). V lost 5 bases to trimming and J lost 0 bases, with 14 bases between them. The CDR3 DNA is TGTGCCAGCAGCCTCTACGGGGTAGGCTCCTACGAGCAGTACTTC. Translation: CASSLYGVGSYEQYF.

The DNA of the CDR3 is TGTGCCAGCAGCTTAACCGGGGGCAATCAGCCCCAGCATTTT. Its protein is CASSLTGGNQPQHF. The genes are TRBV7-2 and TRBJ1-5; D uncertain. Trimming left V 2 bases short and J 2 bases short, with 7 bases between. The CDR3 is 14 residues long. The germline gives CDR1 SGHTA, CDR2 FQGNSA.

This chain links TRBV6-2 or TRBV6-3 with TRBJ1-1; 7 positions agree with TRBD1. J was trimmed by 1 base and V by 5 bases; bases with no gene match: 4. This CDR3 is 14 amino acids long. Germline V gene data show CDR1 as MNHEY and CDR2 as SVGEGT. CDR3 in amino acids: CASSRGQSNTEAFF. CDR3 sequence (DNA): TGTGCCAGCAGTCGGGGACAGTCGAACACTGAAGCTTTCTTT.

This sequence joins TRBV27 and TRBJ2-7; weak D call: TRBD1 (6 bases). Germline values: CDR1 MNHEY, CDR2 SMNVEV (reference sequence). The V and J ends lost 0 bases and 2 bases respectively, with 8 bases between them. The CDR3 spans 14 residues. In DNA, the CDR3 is TGTGCCAGCAGTTTATCGGGACAAACCTACGAGCAGTACTTC. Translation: CASSLSGQTYEQYF.